One and the same sample provided the 32 T cell receptor beta chains below, sequenced in a study of cytomegalovirus exposure and HLA in healthy donors. PCR amplification relied on 60 Vbeta primers (plus 13 Jbeta primers). This table comes from immunoSEQ multiplex PCR, and its TCRdb copy is limited to in-frame clones, with some not included. The sample holds 70,000 or so clones, approximately 78% seen once. Sequenced input: PBMCs. These receptors were obtained from a young man in good health and CMV-seropositive.

The genes are TRBV6-5 and TRBJ1-1, with TRBD1 matching over 9 bases. Germline V lookup: CDR1 MNHEY, CDR2 SVGAGI. The J segment lost 1 base and the V segment lost 0 bases, leaving 3 bases of the junction unmatched. CDR3 length: 16 amino acids. CDR3 coding DNA: TGTGCCAGCAGTTACTCCTTGGGACAGGGGAACACTGAAGCTTTCTTT. Translating it yields CASSYSLGQGNTEAFF.

This chain links TRBV4-1 with TRBJ2-1, with 10 nucleotides matching TRBD2. V lost 0 bases to trimming and J lost 16 bases; unmatched junction nucleotides: 12. The CDR3 is made up of 15 amino acids. Germline CDR1 and CDR2: MGHRA and YSYEKL. The CDR3 sequence is CASSQDWPSGRIDFF. CDR3 nucleotide sequence: TGCGCCAGCAGCCAAGATTGGCCTAGCGGGAGAATTGACTTCTTC.

The chain carries TRBV6-1 and TRBJ1-6; no clear D gene. V was cut by 1 base and J by 8 bases, with 6 bases left in between. The CDR3 consists of 13 residues. CDR1 MNHNS and CDR2 SASEGT come from the germline V gene. The CDR3 loop reads CASSEVPDSPLHF. CDR3 DNA: TGTGCCAGCAGTGAAGTTCCGGATTCACCCCTCCACTTT.

This clone showed up just a few times. The J gene is TRBJ2-3, the V gene TRBV6-5; D call uncertain. Per the germline V gene, CDR1 is MNHEY and CDR2 is SVGAGI. The CDR3 totals 13 residues. Trimming shortened V by 2 bases and J by 7 bases, and 10 bases separated the two germline ends. The CDR3 protein is CASSYTSRNTQYF. CDR3 sequence (DNA): TGTGCCAGCAGTTACACTTCAAGAAATACGCAGTATTTT.

This sequence joins TRBV29-1 and TRBJ2-3, with 8 bases lining up with TRBD2. Germline V gene lookup returns CDR1 SQVTM and CDR2 ANQGSEA. V trimming: 3 bases; J trimming: 4 bases; junction bases outside the gene matches: 6. The CDR3 spans 14 residues. The CDR3 sequence: CSVDGAGEADTQYF. CDR3 coding DNA: TGCAGCGTTGACGGAGCGGGAGAGGCAGATACGCAGTATTTT.

DNA of the CDR3: TGTGCCAGCAGCACCGCCGGGACAGGCCTCGACCCTAACTATGGCTACACCTTC. Amino acid sequence: CASSTAGTGLDPNYGYTF. The chain uses TRBV5-4 and TRBJ1-2, with 8 bases fitting TRBD1. V shed 4 bases and J 0 bases; nucleotides not matched to a gene: 14. In germline, CDR1 is SGHNT, CDR2 YYREEE (reference sequence). The CDR3 covers 18 residues.

This clone was seen more than once but under ten times. The chain joins TRBV6-4 to TRBJ2-7; 9 nucleotides align to TRBD1. The CDR3 extends over 13 amino acids. Germline V lookup: CDR1 MRHNA, CDR2 SNTAGT. Trimming cost V 0 bases and J 6 bases; bases outside gene matches: 0. CDR3 in DNA: TGTGCCAGCAGTGACTCGGACAGGGGCGAGCAGTACTTC. Encoded protein: CASSDSDRGEQYF.

As to this clone: This sample also contains other DNA sequences that code for the same CDR3. The genes are TRBV30 and TRBJ2-5; 8 bases align to TRBD1. The J segment lost 4 bases and the V segment lost 0 bases, leaving 1 base of the junction unmatched. The CDR3 has 13 residues. Germline-derived CDR1 and CDR2 are GTSNPN and SVGIG (reference sequence). CDR3 residues: CAWSVQGGETQYF. Here the CDR3 DNA reads TGTGCCTGGAGTGTACAGGGGGGAGAGACCCAGTACTTC.

V is TRBV7-3 and J is TRBJ2-2; D is undetermined. Germline V gives CDR1 SGHTA, CDR2 FQGTGA. V was shortened by 3 bases and J by 0 bases, with 2 bases between the two germline ends. The CDR3 is made up of 13 amino acids. The CDR3 here is CASSFTNTGELFF. CDR3 nucleotides: TGTGCCAGCAGCTTCACGAACACCGGGGAGCTGTTTTTT.

V and J are TRBV12-5 and TRBJ2-7; D is possibly TRBD2 (6 bases). CDR3 size: 15 residues. V lost 6 bases, J lost 7 bases, and 22 bases lay in between. Germline V gene sequence: CDR1 LGHNT, CDR2 FRNRAP. The CDR3 nucleotides are TGTGCTAGTGGCGCCGGGGGACTCACGGCGATGGAGCAGTACTTC. The encoded protein is CASGAGGLTAMEQYF.

The chain links TRBV30 to TRBJ2-3, with TRBD2 matching 8 bases. CDR1 and CDR2 (germline): GTSNPN, SVGIG (reference sequence). V shed 2 bases, J shed 0 bases, and the junction held 7 bases outside the gene matches. The CDR3 is 16 residues long. The CDR3 protein is CAWSRFSGGSTDTQYF. The DNA for the CDR3 is TGTGCCTGGAGTAGATTTTCGGGGGGGAGCACAGATACGCAGTATTTT.

This clone has just a few counts. The chain has TRBV11-2 and TRBJ2-7, with TRBD2 identical over 8 bases. The V gene end was trimmed by 2 bases and the J gene end by 2 bases; junction bases not matched to a gene: 5. The CDR3 covers 15 residues. CDR1 and CDR2 from the germline V gene are SGHAT and FQNNGV. CDR3 residues: CASSLILAGPYEQYF. The CDR3 DNA reads as TGTGCCAGCAGCTTAATCCTAGCGGGTCCCTACGAGCAGTACTTC.

V gene TRBV11-2 combines with J gene TRBJ2-7; D not resolved. This CDR3 has 11 residues. V was trimmed by 3 bases and J by 6 bases, leaving 6 bases between them. Per the germline V gene, CDR1 is SGHAT and CDR2 is FQNNGV. The CDR3 DNA is TGTGCCAGCAGCTTCGGTTCCGAGCAGTACTTC. It codes for CASSFGSEQYF. The whole variable domain, filled in from reference TRBV11-2 and TRBJ2-7, reads EAGVAQSPRYKIIEKRQSVAFWCNPISGHATLYWYQQILGQGPKLLIQFQNNGVVDDSQLPKDRFSAERLKGVDSTLKIQPAKLEDSAVYLCASSFGSEQYFGPGTRLTVT.

The chain carries TRBV5-4 and TRBJ1-1, with 8 positions matching TRBD1. Germline lookup yields CDR1 SGHNT and CDR2 YYREEE (reference sequence). This CDR3 spans 16 amino acids. Unmatched junction bases numbered 9, after V lost 3 bases and J lost 2 bases. In DNA form, the CDR3 reads TGTGCCAGCAGCTCTTCCCCCGACAGGGGTAACACTGAAGCTTTCTTT. It yields the protein CASSSSPDRGNTEAFF.

This chain uses TRBV9 with TRBJ2-1; TRBD1 agrees at 7 bases. The ends lost 4 bases at V and 4 bases at J; junction bases unmatched: 8. This CDR3 has 15 residues. Germline V gene sequence: CDR1 SGDLS, CDR2 YYNGEE. CDR3 sequence (DNA): TGTGCCAGCAGCAGTATAGGGGGCCCATACAATGAGCAGTTCTTC. This sequence encodes CASSSIGGPYNEQFF.

Worth noting for this clone: A read error may account for a junction end that differs from germline. The CDR3 coding sequence is TGCCTAGGGGGCAGCAATCAGCCCCAGCATTTT. This sequence encodes CLGGSNQPQHF. This chain links TRBV28 with TRBJ1-5; TRBD1 aligns across 7 bases. CDR3 length equals 11 residues. Germline assignment: CDR1 MDHEN and CDR2 SYDVKM. Combining the CDR3 with reference TRBV28 and TRBJ1-5 gives the whole variable domain DVKVTQSSRYLVKRTGEKVFLECVQDMDHENMFWYRQDPGLGLRLIYFSYDVKMKEKGDIPEGYSVSREKKERFSLILESASTNQTSMYLCLGGSNQPQHFGDGTRLSIL.

V is TRBV5-1 and J is TRBJ1-2, with TRBD1 matching 8 bases. This CDR3 is built from 14 residues. From germline, CDR1 is SGHRS and CDR2 YFSETQ. J lost 5 bases, V lost 3 bases, and 6 bases had no gene match. The CDR3 DNA follows: TGCGCCAGCAGCTCCGGACAGGGAGGTTATGGCTACACCTTC. Protein sequence: CASSSGQGGYGYTF. Based on the CDR3 plus reference TRBV5-1 and TRBJ1-2, the full variable domain is KAGVTQTPRYLIKTRGQQVTLSCSPISGHRSVSWYQQTPGQGLQFLFEYFSETQRNKGNFPGRFSGRQFSNSRSEMNVSTLELGDSALYLCASSSGQGGYGYTFGSGTRLTVV.

CDR3 nucleotide sequence: TGTGCCAGCAGCGTAAAAGAGACCCAGTACTTC. Protein product: CASSVKETQYF. The chain uses TRBV6-9 and TRBJ2-5; D is undetermined. Germline values: CDR1 MNHGY, CDR2 SVAAGI. The V gene lost 6 bases and the J gene lost 3 bases, with 5 bases spanning the gap. CDR3 length: 11 residues.

The chain is built from TRBV14 and TRBJ1-1, with D unclear. Germline assignment: CDR1 SGHDN and CDR2 FVKESK. V gave up 1 base and J gave up 3 bases, with 6 bases separating them. This CDR3 has 13 residues. DNA for the CDR3: TGTGCCAGCAGCCAAGGGCTCTACACTGAAGCTTTCTTT. Translated, it gives CASSQGLYTEAFF.

This clone was counted between two and nine times. This rearrangement joins TRBV7-3 to TRBJ2-1; possible D gene TRBD2, 6 bases. The CDR3 is made up of 13 amino acids. V lost 5 bases, J lost 9 bases, and 14 bases lay in between. In germline, CDR1 is SGHTA, CDR2 FQGTGA. The CDR3 sequence: CASSRSSGVEQFF. The CDR3 DNA reads TGTGCCAGCAGCCGCTCCTCGGGGGTTGAGCAGTTCTTC.

J is TRBJ2-1 and V is TRBV29-1; 10 bases are a match to TRBD1. The germline CDR1 and CDR2 sequences are SQVTM and ANQGSEA. J gave up 10 bases and V 7 bases, and 10 bases lay outside the gene matches. This CDR3 region has 13 residues. The CDR3 nucleotides read TGCAGCGCTCAAGGACAGGGGGATGGCGAGCAGTTCTTC. Protein sequence: CSAQGQGDGEQFF.

This chain joins TRBV13 and TRBJ2-1; no clear D. The V gene's germline CDR1 is PRHDT and CDR2 FYEKMQ (reference sequence). Trimming shortened V by 0 bases and J by 0 bases, and 6 bases separated the two germline ends. The CDR3 runs to 15 residues. CDR3 sequence reads: CASSLGGSSYNEQFF. CDR3 DNA sequence: TGTGCCAGCAGCTTAGGGGGCTCCTCCTACAATGAGCAGTTCTTC.

The chain combines TRBV7-9 with TRBJ2-3; D is perhaps TRBD2 (7 bases). Germline CDR1 is SEHNR and CDR2 is FQNEAQ (reference sequence). The CDR3 loop spans 13 amino acids. The V end was cut by 6 bases, the J end by 8 bases, with 15 bases between. DNA of the CDR3: TGTGCCAGCAGAGGGGGGGGCCCCCCTACGCAGTATTTT. Amino acids: CASRGGGPPTQYF.

The chain recombines TRBV19 with TRBJ1-2; D is unresolved. V was shortened by 4 bases and J by 6 bases, with 9 bases between the two germline ends. The CDR3 has 12 residues. CDR1 is LNHDA, CDR2 SQIVND, per germline (reference sequence). This CDR3 is CASSNHADGYTF. The DNA for the CDR3 is TGTGCCAGTAGTAACCACGCGGATGGCTACACCTTC.

The sample holds one count of this clone. This chain links TRBV28 with TRBJ1-4; maybe TRBD1 (5 bases). From germline, CDR1 is MDHEN and CDR2 SYDVKM. The length of the CDR3 is 13 residues. V lost 7 bases and J 7 bases, leaving 13 bases between the germline ends. The CDR3 sequence: CASTRGRGEKLFF. In DNA form, the CDR3 reads TGTGCCAGCACCCGAGGGAGGGGTGAAAAACTGTTTTTT. The whole variable domain, filled in from reference TRBV28 and TRBJ1-4, reads DVKVTQSSRYLVKRTGEKVFLECVQDMDHENMFWYRQDPGLGLRLIYFSYDVKMKEKGDIPEGYSVSREKKERFSLILESASTNQTSMYLCASTRGRGEKLFFGSGTQLSVL.

This clone was seen more than once but under ten times. The chain carries TRBV5-1 and TRBJ2-2; tentatively, D is TRBD2 (5 bases). The length of the CDR3 is 15 residues. V was cut by 6 bases and J by 0 bases, with 12 bases left in between. The germline gives CDR1 SGHRS, CDR2 YFSETQ. This CDR3 reads CASTEGRPNTGELFF. CDR3 nucleotides: TGCGCCAGCACCGAGGGCCGCCCGAACACCGGGGAGCTGTTTTTT.

The genes are TRBV6-5 and TRBJ2-1, with 9 bases identical to TRBD1. Germline V gives CDR1 MNHEY, CDR2 SVGAGI. The junction had 7 bases not matched to a gene; V was cut back by 7 bases and J by 3 bases. The CDR3 runs 15 residues. For the CDR3, the DNA is TGTGCCAGCAAAACCGGGACAGGGAACTACAATGAGCAGTTCTTC. As protein: CASKTGTGNYNEQFF.

The rearrangement links TRBV5-1 to TRBJ1-6, with no clear D. CDR1 and CDR2 from the germline V gene are SGHRS and YFSETQ. The CDR3 has 14 amino acids. V gave up 1 base and J gave up 7 bases, with 9 bases separating them. The CDR3 spells CASSLNGENSPLHF. For the CDR3, the DNA is TGCGCCAGCAGCTTGAATGGAGAAAATTCACCCCTCCACTTT. Together with reference TRBV5-1 and TRBJ1-6, the CDR3 gives the full variable domain: KAGVTQTPRYLIKTRGQQVTLSCSPISGHRSVSWYQQTPGQGLQFLFEYFSETQRNKGNFPGRFSGRQFSNSRSEMNVSTLELGDSALYLCASSLNGENSPLHFGNGTRLTVT.

This sequence joins TRBV7-2 and TRBJ1-5; 8 nucleotides match TRBD1. In germline, CDR1 is SGHTA, CDR2 FQGNSA. This CDR3 has 15 residues. Trimming removed 5 bases from V and 0 bases from J; junction bases left unmatched: 3. The CDR3 sequence: CASSLDRDSNQPQHF. The CDR3 DNA is TGTGCCAGCAGCCTGGACAGGGATAGCAATCAGCCCCAGCATTTT.

This clone was seen a single time. The chain carries TRBV7-6 and TRBJ1-1; TRBD1 matches at 8 bases. V was clipped by 5 bases and J by 3 bases; unmatched bases: 2. The CDR3 spans 13 residues. In germline, CDR1 is SGHVS, CDR2 FNYEAQ. CDR3 sequence reads: CASSPDRDTEAFF. The CDR3 DNA reads TGTGCCAGCAGCCCGGACAGGGACACTGAAGCTTTCTTT. Full variable domain (missing parts from reference TRBV7-6 and TRBJ1-1): GAGVSQSPRYKVTKRGQDVALRCDPISGHVSLYWYRQALGQGPEFLTYFNYEAQQDKSGLPNDRFSAERPEGSISTLTIQRTEQRDSAMYRCASSPDRDTEAFFGQGTRLTVV.

The rearrangement links TRBV7-9 to TRBJ1-2; D is perhaps TRBD1 (6 bases). Between the trimmed V and J ends, which lost 2 bases and 3 bases, there was a span of 10 bases. Germline V gives CDR1 SEHNR, CDR2 FQNEAQ (reference sequence). The CDR3 is made up of 14 amino acids. The CDR3: CASSLPGHYYGYTF. As DNA, the CDR3 is TGTGCCAGCAGCTTACCGGGACACTACTATGGCTACACCTTC.

This rearrangement joins TRBV2 to TRBJ2-2; D may be TRBD1 (5 bases). In germline, CDR1 is SNHLY, CDR2 FYNNEI. There are 14 residues in the CDR3. V was shortened by 5 bases and J by 0 bases, with 7 bases between the two germline ends. The CDR3 DNA is TGTGCCAGCAGTTTGACAGCGAACACCGGGGAGCTGTTTTTT. It translates to CASSLTANTGELFF.